This TCR beta chain originates from a study of molecular identifiers for immune sequencing clone quantification. Study as a whole: Replicate RNA from roughly 20,000 or 100,000 naive CD8 T cells formed five aliquots; four were sequenced.

The CDR3 consists of 13 residues. The germline V gene has CDR1 MNHEY and CDR2 SMNVEV (reference sequence). V was shortened by 6 bases and J by 3 bases, with 12 bases between the two germline ends. Overall study results and limits: The study reportedly detected spiked Jurkat TCR RNA from one cell among around 970,000 naive cells. Beyond 20 RNA copies, clones held over 99% of effector molecules, compared with under 1% in naive cells.

MiXCR was run by TCRdb on the PCR reads, yielding one entry per CDR3 protein. The top ten hold 0.6% to 0.95% of the sample, which has roughly 90,000 distinct CDR3 sequences, approximately 23% seen once. A word on this clonotype: The antigen is not known.

Sequenced input: naive CD8+ T cells from blood, with Jurkat cell RNA spiked in. Subset indicated: FACS-sorted CD8+CD4-CCR7+CD45RA+ naive T cells. The rearrangement joins TRBV27 to TRBJ2-7; D is unclear. The clonotype comes from a human donor in good health. Some libraries in this study had Jurkat cell RNA spiked in. In nucleotides, the CDR3 is TGTGCCAGCAGCCATAACCTCGGCTACGAGCAGTACTTC. It encodes CASSHNLGYEQYF.